The following is a TCR beta chain sequence with its context. The entry originates in a study of blood T cell repertoires in COVID-19. For the study at large: Sites across the United States, Italy and Spain contributed samples from acute and convalescent COVID-19.

The authors' processing: Reference gene primer amplification in the assay estimated nucleated cell counts. Clones were read by immunoSEQ multiplex PCR, and TCRdb kept only the in-frame ones, dropping some. For V, J and clone size, that table is used; D and trimming come from the DNA. This sample has approximately 210,000 clones, with roughly nine tenths found just once. CDR1 is MDHEN, CDR2 SYDVKM, per germline. The V and J ends lost 5 bases and 4 bases respectively, with 16 bases between them. The CDR3 runs 15 residues. The TCR comes from a man aged 25-45 years with acute or convalescent COVID-19. The J gene is TRBJ2-3, the V gene TRBV28; D might be TRBD2 (7 bases). Specimen: peripheral blood. The CDR3 sequence is CASSLRRGAADTQYF. The DNA of the CDR3 is TGTGCCAGCAGTCTCCGACGGGGGGCCGCAGATACGCAGTATTTT.